The clone carrying this T cell receptor beta chain showed up many times. TCRdb re-analysed the 5' RACE reads in MiXCR, keeping a single row per CDR3 protein. The sample records approximately 23,000 distinct CDR3 sequences, less than 40% being singletons. Per the germline V gene, CDR1 is MNHEY and CDR2 is SVGEGT. J was trimmed by 4 bases and V by 4 bases; bases with no gene match: 1. The CDR3 covers 13 residues. The chain carries TRBV6-2 or TRBV6-3 and TRBJ2-1; 7 bases match TRBD1. The sequenced sample consisted of tumor-infiltrating naive CD4+ T cells sorted from the breast tumor. Indicated subset: naive CD4+ T cells, CD4+CD45RA+CD25-. This receptor was obtained from a female donor with breast cancer. The CDR3 reads CASSSDRYNEQFF. The CDR3 nucleotides are TGTGCCAGCAGTTCGGACAGGTACAATGAGCAGTTCTTC.